The 29 T cell receptor beta chains listed next were all sequenced from one sample in a study of blood T cell repertoires in COVID-19. Generated by immunoSEQ multiplex PCR, the TCRdb table keeps only in-frame clones and is missing some. The sample lists about 200,000 clones; roughly 82% were seen once. The material sequenced was PBMCs or T cells enriched from blood (not recorded which). Receptors were obtained from a woman aged 55-70 years with acute COVID-19.

The chain has TRBV7-2 and TRBJ2-7, with 7 positions matching TRBD1. This CDR3 contains 16 residues. The germline CDR1 and CDR2 sequences are SGHTA and FQGNSA. After removal of 5 bases from V and 4 bases from J, the junction contained 14 bases not matched to a gene. The CDR3 loop reads CASSVRGTVRPYEQYF. Here the CDR3 DNA reads TGTGCCAGCAGCGTAAGGGGGACAGTGCGTCCGTACGAGCAGTACTTC.

The V and J genes are TRBV29-1 and TRBJ2-3; D gene unclear. The germline V gene encodes CDR1 SQVTM and CDR2 ANQGSEA. This CDR3 has 13 residues. V was pared by 8 bases and J by 2 bases, with 14 bases between. The CDR3 nucleotides read TGCAGCACTGGCGGCAGATACACAGATACGCAGTATTTT. It translates to CSTGGRYTDTQYF.

On this clone: This CDR3 is also generated by other DNA sequences in the sample. The J gene is TRBJ2-2, the V gene TRBV7-8; TRBD2 aligns across 8 bases. The J segment lost 1 base and the V segment lost 1 base, leaving 2 bases of the junction unmatched. The CDR3 consists of 16 residues. Per germline, CDR1 SGHVS and CDR2 FQNEAQ. The CDR3 DNA reads as TGTGCCAGCAGCTTAGACGCGGGGGGGAACACCGGGGAGCTGTTTTTT. Translation gives CASSLDAGGNTGELFF.

Only a few counts were recorded for this clone. J is TRBJ2-3 and V is TRBV6-5; D is perhaps TRBD1 (6 bases). Trimming left V 6 bases short and J 5 bases short, with 15 bases between. Germline CDR1 and CDR2: MNHEY and SVGAGI. The CDR3 spans 14 residues. CDR3 coding DNA: TGTGCCAGCAGGGCAGGGGTTTTGGGAGATACGCAGTATTTT. This translates into CASRAGVLGDTQYF.

The CDR3 reads CAIRPYSGNTIYF. DNA of the CDR3: TGTGCCATCAGACCCTACTCTGGAAACACCATATATTTT. The rearrangement uses TRBV10-3 and TRBJ1-3; D remains ambiguous. Germline CDR1 reads ENHRY; CDR2 reads SYGVKD. This CDR3 has 13 amino acids. Trimming removed 6 bases at V and 0 bases at J, with 6 bases between.

This clone came up a few times. The chain is built from TRBV28 and TRBJ2-7; D is perhaps TRBD2 (6 bases). The germline V and J ends were trimmed by 10 bases and 4 bases, with 20 bases remaining between them. Germline assignment: CDR1 MDHEN and CDR2 SYDVKM. The CDR3 covers 14 residues. This CDR3 reads CATSYGRGRYEQYF. CDR3 bases: TGTGCCACCTCTTACGGGAGAGGTCGGTACGAGCAGTACTTC.

The DNA for the CDR3 is TGCGCCAGCAGCCAAGACTACGGTCGGGGTAACTATGGCTACACCTTC. Amino acids: CASSQDYGRGNYGYTF. The chain couples TRBV4-3 to TRBJ1-2; D gene ambiguous. Germline lookup yields CDR1 LGHNA and CDR2 YSLEER. The CDR3 runs to 16 residues. Trimming took off 0 bases at V and 1 base at J, with 12 bases between the two ends.

The rearrangement joins TRBV19 to TRBJ2-1, with D possibly TRBD1 on 6 matching bases. The CDR3 runs 15 residues. CDR1 and CDR2 (germline): LNHDA, SQIVND (reference sequence). V lost 6 bases, J lost 0 bases, and 12 bases lay in between. CDR3 region: CASRIQGYSYNEQFF. As DNA, the CDR3 is TGTGCCAGTAGGATACAGGGATACTCCTACAATGAGCAGTTCTTC.

This chain joins TRBV7-2 and TRBJ2-7; possible D gene TRBD2, 7 bases. The V and J ends lost 5 bases and 2 bases respectively, with 16 bases between them. This CDR3 has 15 residues. Germline-derived CDR1 and CDR2 are SGHTA and FQGNSA. The DNA for the CDR3 is TGTGCCAGCAGCAAAGGGGGGGACACCACCTACGAGCAGTACGTC. It specifies CASSKGGDTTYEQYV.

The genes are TRBV27 and TRBJ1-5; weak D call: TRBD1 (5 bases). Germline V CDR1 and CDR2: MNHEY, SMNVEV (reference sequence). CDR3 length equals 17 residues. V lost 3 bases and J lost 4, with 19 bases in between. The CDR3 region has the DNA TGTGCCAGCAGTTTCACGGCGAGCAGGGTAGGAAATCAGCCCCAGCATTTT. Amino acid sequence: CASSFTASRVGNQPQHF.

This clone appeared once. This sequence joins TRBV7-8 and TRBJ2-5; maybe TRBD1 (6 bases). V shed 8 bases and J shed 2 bases, with 12 bases lying between them. The V gene's germline CDR1 is SGHVS and CDR2 FQNEAQ. This CDR3 is 13 amino acids long. CDR3 nucleotide sequence: TGTGCCAGCTACTTGACAGGTCAAGAGACCCAGTACTTC. Translated, it gives CASYLTGQETQYF.

To note about this clone: The same CDR3 also results from other DNA sequences found in this sample. The rearrangement joins TRBV18 to TRBJ2-7; D remains ambiguous. Deletions cut 3 bases from V and 1 base from J, with 4 bases between. Germline CDR1 and CDR2: KGHSH and LQKENI. This CDR3 comprises 12 residues. CDR3 amino acids: CASSPSSYEQYV. The CDR3 DNA reads TGTGCCAGCTCACCCTCTTCCTACGAGCAGTACGTC.

The chain carries TRBV4-3 and TRBJ2-1; 10 positions agree with TRBD1. J was trimmed by 7 bases and V by 2 bases; bases with no gene match: 14. The CDR3 extends over 18 amino acids. Germline V gives CDR1 LGHNA, CDR2 YSLEER. CDR3 protein: CASSQFIVTGGAGNEQFF. For the CDR3, the DNA is TGCGCCAGCAGCCAATTCATAGTGACAGGGGGCGCGGGGAATGAGCAGTTCTTC.

This chain links TRBV6-5 with TRBJ1-2, with D perhaps matching TRBD1 (6 bases). Between the trimmed V and J ends, which lost 0 bases and 8 bases, there was a span of 10 bases. Looked up from germline, CDR1 is MNHEY and CDR2 is SVGAGI. The CDR3 is 13 residues long. CDR3 nucleotides: TGTGCCAGCAGTTACTCCGGGGGGCAGGGCTACACCTTC. Its translation is CASSYSGGQGYTF.

The chain couples TRBV28 to TRBJ1-2, with 8 bases matching TRBD1. V lost 6 bases, J lost 2 bases, and 5 bases stayed unmatched. Germline V gene lookup returns CDR1 MDHEN and CDR2 SYDVKM. CDR3 size: 14 residues. CDR3 amino acids: CASREGQGNYGYTF. Written as DNA, the CDR3 is TGTGCCAGCAGGGAAGGACAGGGCAACTATGGCTACACCTTC.

The CDR3 DNA is TGTGCCAGCAGCCAGAGGGGGCGGAACACTGAAGCTTTCTTT. Translation gives CASSQRGRNTEAFF. This sequence joins TRBV6-4 and TRBJ1-1, with TRBD1 matching over 7 bases. Trimming removed 6 bases from V and 1 base from J; junction bases left unmatched: 5. The CDR3 covers 14 residues. Germline CDR1 and CDR2: MRHNA and SNTAGT.

The chain employs TRBV13 and TRBJ2-1; 7 bases align to TRBD2. CDR1 is PRHDT, CDR2 FYEKMQ, per germline (reference sequence). V lost 3 bases, J lost 1 base, and 6 bases stayed unmatched. The CDR3 runs 16 residues. The CDR3 loop reads CASSFSLAASYNEQFF. In DNA, the CDR3 is TGTGCCAGCAGCTTTTCGCTAGCGGCGTCCTACAATGAGCAGTTCTTC.

The chain recombines TRBV30 with TRBJ1-6; D remains ambiguous. V was clipped by 1 base and J by 9 bases, with 10 bases between them. The CDR3 runs 13 residues. Germline V gene lookup returns CDR1 GTSNPN and CDR2 SVGIG (reference sequence). CDR3 region: CAWSARTSSPLHF. In nucleotides, the CDR3 is TGTGCCTGGAGTGCTCGAACTAGTTCACCCCTCCACTTT.

The rearrangement joins TRBV24-1 to TRBJ1-6; 7 bases agree with TRBD1. J gave up 7 bases and V 10 bases, and 15 bases lay outside the gene matches. There are 16 residues in the CDR3. Germline V gives CDR1 KGHDR, CDR2 SFDVKD. The CDR3 nucleotides read TGTGCCACTAACTTTGAACCCGGGACAGTGAATTCACCCCTCCACTTT. It encodes CATNFEPGTVNSPLHF.

This chain uses TRBV5-1 with TRBJ2-6, with D maybe TRBD1 (6 bases). This CDR3 region has 18 residues. The germline V gene encodes CDR1 SGHRS and CDR2 YFSETQ. V was shortened by 0 bases and J by 0 bases, with 13 bases between the two germline ends. The CDR3 protein is CASSLVSGVISGANVLTF. CDR3 nucleotides: TGCGCCAGCAGCTTGGTGTCAGGGGTCATCTCTGGGGCCAACGTCCTGACTTTC.

The chain uses TRBV18 and TRBJ1-2; 7 bases map to TRBD1. Per germline, CDR1 KGHSH and CDR2 LQKENI. Trimming removed 3 bases from V and 6 bases from J; junction bases left unmatched: 13. The CDR3 extends over 16 amino acids. This CDR3 is CASSPNSGTVGDGYTF. DNA for the CDR3: TGTGCCAGCTCACCTAACTCGGGGACAGTTGGAGATGGCTACACCTTC.

The V gene is TRBV6-5, the J gene TRBJ1-6; D unclear. V shed 7 bases and J shed 8 bases, with 12 bases lying between them. Germline V gene data show CDR1 as MNHEY and CDR2 as SVGAGI. This CDR3 region has 13 residues. The CDR3: CASTRRIDSPLHF. The CDR3 DNA follows: TGTGCCAGCACCAGGCGTATCGATTCACCCCTCCACTTT.

The chain combines TRBV7-9 with TRBJ2-1, with 7 bases matching TRBD2. This CDR3 has 17 amino acids. Trimming removed 4 bases from V and 0 bases from J; junction bases left unmatched: 9. Germline V lookup: CDR1 SEHNR, CDR2 FQNEAQ (reference sequence). The CDR3 is CASSSPLTGGSYNEQFF. The DNA of the CDR3 is TGTGCCAGCAGCTCACCGCTAACGGGGGGCTCCTACAATGAGCAGTTCTTC.

This chain connects TRBV28 to TRBJ1-6; tentative D call: TRBD1 (5 bases). The germline gives CDR1 MDHEN, CDR2 SYDVKM. Trimming pared 4 bases from V and 4 bases from J, leaving 14 bases between. This CDR3 spans 16 amino acids. This CDR3 reads CASSWRGTGYNSPLHF. The CDR3 DNA reads as TGTGCCAGCAGTTGGCGGGGGACGGGGTATAATTCACCCCTCCACTTT.

V is TRBV7-2 and J is TRBJ1-2; a possible D gene is TRBD1 (5 bases). Germline assignment: CDR1 SGHTA and CDR2 FQGNSA. The CDR3 runs to 15 residues. V was pared by 1 base and J by 4 bases, with 13 bases between. The CDR3 region has the DNA TGTGCCAGCAGCTTAGAGGTCGAAGGGGTCTATGGCTACACCTTC. Translation gives CASSLEVEGVYGYTF.

The chain is built from TRBV25-1 and TRBJ2-2; a weak D match, TRBD2 (5 bases). CDR3 length equals 14 residues. Germline CDR1 is MGHDK and CDR2 is SYGVNS. Trimming took off 3 bases at V and 5 bases at J, with 10 bases between the two ends. The CDR3 loop is CASSDGSGTGELFF. CDR3 DNA: TGTGCCAGCAGTGATGGATCGGGGACCGGGGAGCTGTTTTTT.

The rearrangement links TRBV5-1 to TRBJ1-2, with 8 bases that match TRBD1. This CDR3 has 14 amino acids. Germline V gene sequence: CDR1 SGHRS, CDR2 YFSETQ. V shed 2 bases and J 7 bases; nucleotides not matched to a gene: 7. CDR3 nucleotides: TGCGCCAGCAGCTTCCCGGGACAGGTCCTTGGCTACACCTTC. It specifies CASSFPGQVLGYTF.

The sample holds a few counts of this clone. The V gene is TRBV9, the J gene TRBJ1-6, with a possible D match to TRBD1 (6 bases). V was shortened by 4 bases and J by 6 bases, with 14 bases between the two germline ends. In germline, CDR1 is SGDLS, CDR2 YYNGEE. There are 15 residues in the CDR3. The CDR3 coding sequence is TGTGCCAGCAGCCCCTCGGGGGGCCTTAATTCACCCCTCCACTTT. This gives the protein CASSPSGGLNSPLHF.

This clone was seen only once. This chain uses TRBV12-3 or TRBV12-4 with TRBJ1-5; D unresolved. With 3 bases removed from V and 5 bases from J, the gap between germline ends came to 5 bases. The CDR3 totals 12 residues. The CDR3 coding sequence is TGTGCCAGCAGTTTCGGAGATCAGCCCCAGCATTTT. It is translated as CASSFGDQPQHF.